The next 4 T cell receptor beta chains were all read from a single sample in a study of T-cell reconstitution after alpha-beta-depleted transplantation in children. Molecular barcoding with unique molecular identifiers was used for the TCRbeta library. TCRdb processed the PCR reads anew with MiXCR; each CDR3 protein has one entry. The top ten clones hold about 5.6% of a sample with a few hundred thousand distinct CDR3 sequences, under 15% of them seen once. The specimen was PBMCs from the stem cell graft donor, collected from the stem cell graft. Every receptor here comes from a human donor who donated a stem cell graft to a child with combined immunodeficiency.

J is TRBJ2-7 and V is TRBV18; 7 bases agree with TRBD1. The germline V gene encodes CDR1 KGHSH and CDR2 LQKENI. CDR3 size: 17 residues. With V trimmed by 4 bases and J by 1 base, 13 bases remained unmatched. CDR3 sequence (DNA): TGTGCCAGCTCACTACCGGTGACAGGGATGTTATCCTACGAGCAGTACTTC. It yields the protein CASSLPVTGMLSYEQYF.

This clonotype was detected only a few times. The CDR3: CAISESKGQFF. Written as DNA, the CDR3 is TGTGCCATCAGTGAGTCGAAGGGGCAGTTCTTC. The rearrangement links TRBV10-3 to TRBJ2-1; D gene uncertain. The V gene's germline CDR1 is ENHRY and CDR2 SYGVKD. With 0 bases removed from V and 12 bases from J, the gap between germline ends came to 6 bases. This CDR3 has 11 amino acids.

This clonotype has a count of ten or more. The rearrangement links TRBV12-3 or TRBV12-4 to TRBJ2-1; tentatively, D is TRBD2 (5 bases). The CDR3 has 13 amino acids. V was clipped by 4 bases and J by 1 base, with 5 bases between them. The CDR3 DNA sequence: TGTGCCAGCAGTTCGGGATCCTACAATGAGCAGTTCTTC. Protein sequence: CASSSGSYNEQFF.

The chain recombines TRBV21-1 with TRBJ1-1; the DNA was not used to check the table's D call, TRBD1. TRBV21-1 corresponds to a pseudogene. The CDR3 has 17 amino acids. Here the CDR3 DNA reads TGTGCCAGCAGCAAAAAGGGCAGGGGATGCGTCAACACTGAAGCTTTCTTT. Translated: CASSKKGRGCVNTEAFF.